This T cell receptor beta chain is from a study of control samples from healthy donors and cancer patients. The germline V gene has CDR1 MNHEY and CDR2 SVGAGI. The CDR3 is made up of 13 amino acids. Trimming cost V 7 bases and J 0 bases, with 9 bases left between them. Produced via immunoSEQ multiplex PCR; TCRdb's table is partial and in-frame only. The sample carries approximately 130,000 clones, around 92% recorded once. The clonotype was recovered from a man aged 45-65 years in good health. Sequencing was performed on blood. This chain joins TRBV6-5 and TRBJ1-1; D unclear. The CDR3 bases are TGTGCCAGCAAAAGTACTCTGAACACTGAAGCTTTCTTT. Translated: CASKSTLNTEAFF.